This T cell receptor beta chain was profiled in a study of CD8 T cells in Susac syndrome. An input of about 0.45 to 1 ug of RNA was subjected to reverse transcription using random hexamers. MiXCR, applied by TCRdb to the immunoSEQ multiplex PCR reads, yields one record per CDR3 protein. The sample holds 180,000 or so distinct CDR3 sequences, around 94% seen once. Source material: CD4+ T cells from PBMCs. The receptor was isolated from a human donor with Susac syndrome.

The CDR3 loop is CASSSLSNTEAFF. The CDR3 DNA is TGTGCCAGCAGCTCCCTGTCGAACACTGAAGCTTTCTTT. V is TRBV3-1 and J is TRBJ1-1, with unresolved D. The CDR3 covers 13 residues. Germline V lookup: CDR1 LGHDT, CDR2 YNNKEL (reference sequence). V lost 5 bases and J 1 base, leaving 8 bases between the germline ends.